This T cell receptor (beta chain) was found in a study of control samples from healthy donors and cancer patients. The V end was cut by 8 bases, the J end by 8 bases, with 13 bases between. This CDR3 region has 12 residues. Germline values: CDR1 ENHRY, CDR2 SYGVKD. Measured with immunoSEQ multiplex PCR; TCRdb has only the in-frame clones, and not every one. The sample yields some 140,000 clones, roughly 86% seen once. This chain links TRBV10-3 with TRBJ2-1; D is ambiguous. This TCR was sampled from a man over 45 with head and neck cancer. The sample taken for sequencing was PBMCs. CDR3 nucleotide sequence: TGTGCCATCTCGGTTACGAGCGATGAGCAGTTCTTC. Translating gives CAISVTSDEQFF.